One T cell receptor beta chain is described in this entry. Its antigen is undetermined. The entry originates in a study of T cell repertoires and Cas9 in healthy adults. Turning to the study itself: SpCas9-reactive CD4 and CD8 T cells were characterized for potency, cytotoxicity and lineage.

Notes on the study in general: SpCas9-reactive regulatory T cells reportedly mitigated SpCas9-reactive effector T cells in vitro.

This CDR3 has 12 residues. Trimming left V 3 bases short and J 14 bases short, with 16 bases between. From germline, CDR1 is LNHDA and CDR2 SQIVND (reference sequence). The repertoire was sequenced with immunoSEQ multiplex PCR; TCRdb's copy has only in-frame clones and lacks some. The table records tens of thousands of clones, 85% to 95% of them present only once. The material sequenced was CD4+ effector T cells (CD127+, CD25-, CD137-, CD154-) from PBMCs; culture status not recorded. The clonotype originates from a human donor in good health. V is TRBV19 and J is TRBJ2-5; D is ambiguous. CDR3 in amino acids: CASSMMVGRLYF. Written as DNA, the CDR3 is TGTGCCAGTAGTATGATGGTGGGCCGCCTTTACTTC.